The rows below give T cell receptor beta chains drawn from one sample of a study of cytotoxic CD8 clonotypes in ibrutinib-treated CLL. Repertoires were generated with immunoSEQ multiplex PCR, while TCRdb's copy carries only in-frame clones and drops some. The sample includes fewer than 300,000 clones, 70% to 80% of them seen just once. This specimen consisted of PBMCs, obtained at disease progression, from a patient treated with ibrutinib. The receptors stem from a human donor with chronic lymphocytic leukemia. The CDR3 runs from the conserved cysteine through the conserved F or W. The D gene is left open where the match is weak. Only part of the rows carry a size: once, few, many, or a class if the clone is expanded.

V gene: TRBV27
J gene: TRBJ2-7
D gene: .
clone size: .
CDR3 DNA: TGTGCCAGCAGTTTTACCCCGACAGGCCCCTACGAGCAGTACTTC
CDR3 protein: CASSFTPTGPYEQYF

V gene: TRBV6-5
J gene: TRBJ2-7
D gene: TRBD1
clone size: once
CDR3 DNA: TGTGCCAGCAGCAGAGGGACAGGCGCCTACGAGCAGTACTTC
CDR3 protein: CASSRGTGAYEQYF

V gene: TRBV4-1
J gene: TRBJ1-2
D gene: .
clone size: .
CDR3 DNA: TGCGCCAGCACTGGGCAGGTACCCTATGGCTACACCTTC
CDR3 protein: CASTGQVPYGYTF

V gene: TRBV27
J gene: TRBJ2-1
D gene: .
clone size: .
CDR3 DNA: TGTGCCAGCGCTAGTCCGGGACTTGACAATGAGCAGTTCTTC
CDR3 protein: CASASPGLDNEQFF

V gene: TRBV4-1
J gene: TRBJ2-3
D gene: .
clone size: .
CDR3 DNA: TGCGCCAGCAGCCAAGATAGAGGCAGGGGGGCAGATACGCAGTATTTT
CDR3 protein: CASSQDRGRGADTQYF

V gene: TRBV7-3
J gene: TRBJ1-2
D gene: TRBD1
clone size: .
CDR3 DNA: TGTGCCAGCAGCTTAGAGGGCCCCCGGTCGACAGGGGGTTTCACTAACTATGGCTACACCTTC
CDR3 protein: CASSLEGPRSTGGFTNYGYTF

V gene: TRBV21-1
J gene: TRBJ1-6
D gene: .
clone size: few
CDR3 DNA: TGTGCCAGCAGCAAAGCGGATACTCATAATTCACCCCTCCACTTT
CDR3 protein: CASSKADTHNSPLHF

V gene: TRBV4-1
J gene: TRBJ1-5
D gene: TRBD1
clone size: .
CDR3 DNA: TGCGCCAGCAGCCAAGATCCCGACAGGGGTGGAGGGGGGTATCAGCCCCAGCATTTT
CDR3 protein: CASSQDPDRGGGGYQPQHF

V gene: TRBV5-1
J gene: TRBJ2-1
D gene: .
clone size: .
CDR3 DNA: TGCGCCAGCAGCTTGTTCCCAACGGGTGAGCAGTTCTTC
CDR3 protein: CASSLFPTGEQFF

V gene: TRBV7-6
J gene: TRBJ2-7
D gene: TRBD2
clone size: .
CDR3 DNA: TGTGCCAGCAGCTTAGTGCCTCGGTTTAGCGGGAGCCACGAGCAGTACTTC
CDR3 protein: CASSLVPRFSGSHEQYF

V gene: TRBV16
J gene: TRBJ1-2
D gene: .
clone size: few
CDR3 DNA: TGTGCCAGCACACGACGAGGGGGTAACTATGGCTACACCTTC
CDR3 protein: CASTRRGGNYGYTF

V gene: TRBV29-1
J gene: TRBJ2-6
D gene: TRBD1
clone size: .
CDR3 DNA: TGCAGCGCCCTGTTGGGGACAGGGAAAGCCGGGGCCAACGTCCTGACTTTC
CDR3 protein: CSALLGTGKAGANVLTF

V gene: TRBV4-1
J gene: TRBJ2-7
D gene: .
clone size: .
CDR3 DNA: TGCGCCAGCAGCCAAGATCCTTCGGGTTCTGACGAGCAGTACTTC
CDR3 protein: CASSQDPSGSDEQYF

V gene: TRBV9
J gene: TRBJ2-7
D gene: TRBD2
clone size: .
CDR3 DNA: TGTGCCAGCAGCGTCAGTAGCGGGAGTTCATACGAGCAGTACTTC
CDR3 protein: CASSVSSGSSYEQYF

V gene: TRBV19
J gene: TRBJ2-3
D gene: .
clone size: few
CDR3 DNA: TGTGCCAGTATGCAGGGGGGAACAGATACGCAGTATTTT
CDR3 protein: CASMQGGTDTQYF

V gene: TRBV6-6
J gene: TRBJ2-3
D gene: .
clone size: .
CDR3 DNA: TGTGCCATCGGCACAGATACGCAGTATTTT
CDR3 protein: CAIGTDTQYF

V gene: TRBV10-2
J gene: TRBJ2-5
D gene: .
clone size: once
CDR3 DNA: TGCGCCAGCAGTGACGGGGGCCTGGGGGCAAGGGAGACCCAGTACTTC
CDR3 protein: CASSDGGLGARETQYF

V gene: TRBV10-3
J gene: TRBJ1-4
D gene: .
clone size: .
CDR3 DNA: TGTGCCATCAGTGACAGGGGAGGTGAAAAACTGTTTTTT
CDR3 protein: CAISDRGGEKLFF

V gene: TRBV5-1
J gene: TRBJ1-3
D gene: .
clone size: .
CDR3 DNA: TGCGCCAGCAGCGAGGGACCGGGAAACACCATATATTTT
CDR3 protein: CASSEGPGNTIYF

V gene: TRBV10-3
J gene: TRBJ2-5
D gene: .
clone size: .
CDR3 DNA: TGTGCCACCAGGCGGTCACAAGAGACCCAGTACTTC
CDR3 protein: CATRRSQETQYF

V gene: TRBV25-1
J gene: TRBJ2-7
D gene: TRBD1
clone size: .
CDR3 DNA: TGTGCCAGCAGGATGCCCTCCATGACAGGGTCCGGCGAGCAGTACTTC
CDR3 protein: CASRMPSMTGSGEQYF

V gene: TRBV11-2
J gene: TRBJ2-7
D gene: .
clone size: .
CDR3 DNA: TGTGCCAGCAGCACCTCCGGGGTTGACTACGAGCAGTACTTC
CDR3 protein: CASSTSGVDYEQYF

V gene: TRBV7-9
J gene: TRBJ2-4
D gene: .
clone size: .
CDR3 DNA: TGTGCCCTACTAGAGCTAGCCAAAAACATTCAGTACTTC
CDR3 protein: CALLELAKNIQYF

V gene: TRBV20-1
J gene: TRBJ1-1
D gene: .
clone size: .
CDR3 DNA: TGCAGTGCTAGCAGGACAGAAGCTTTCTTT
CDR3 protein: CSASRTEAFF

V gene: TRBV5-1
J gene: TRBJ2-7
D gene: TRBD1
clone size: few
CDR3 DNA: TGCGCCAGCAGCGCGGATAAGGGACAGCCTCTCTCCTACGAGCAGTACTTC
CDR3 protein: CASSADKGQPLSYEQYF

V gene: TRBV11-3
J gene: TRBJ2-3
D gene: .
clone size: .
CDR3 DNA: TGTGCCAGCAGCTTTAGCTACACAGATACGCAGTATTTT
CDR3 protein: CASSFSYTDTQYF

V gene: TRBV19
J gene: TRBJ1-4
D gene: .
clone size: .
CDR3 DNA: TGTGCCAGTAGTATAGTGGGGGCCGGAGAAAAACTGTTTTTT
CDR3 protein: CASSIVGAGEKLFF

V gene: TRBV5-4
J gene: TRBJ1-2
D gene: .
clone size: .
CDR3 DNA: TGTGCCAGCAGCTTGGATGGTGTGATTCGCTATGGCTACACCTTC
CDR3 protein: CASSLDGVIRYGYTF

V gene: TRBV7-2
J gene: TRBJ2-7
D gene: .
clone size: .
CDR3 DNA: TGTGCCAGCAGCTTTTTGGGACAAAGGCGTTACGAGCAGTACTTC
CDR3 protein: CASSFLGQRRYEQYF

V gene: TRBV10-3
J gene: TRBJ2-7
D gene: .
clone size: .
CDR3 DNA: TGTGCCATCAGTCCCGACGAATACGAGCAGTACTTC
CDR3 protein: CAISPDEYEQYF

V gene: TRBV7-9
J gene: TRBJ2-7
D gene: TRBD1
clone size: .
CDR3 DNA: TGTGCCAGCAGTCCCCGGGACAGGGGGAGTTACGAGCAGTACTTC
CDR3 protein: CASSPRDRGSYEQYF

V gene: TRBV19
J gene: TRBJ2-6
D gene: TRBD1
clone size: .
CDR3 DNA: TGTGCCAGTAAAAGAGGGGGGACAGGGGGCTCTGGGGCCAACGTCCTGACTTTC
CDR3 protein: CASKRGGTGGSGANVLTF

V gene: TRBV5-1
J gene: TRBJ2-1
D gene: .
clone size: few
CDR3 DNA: TGCGCCAGCAGCTACCAAACACTCAATGAGCAGTTCTTC
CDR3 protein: CASSYQTLNEQFF

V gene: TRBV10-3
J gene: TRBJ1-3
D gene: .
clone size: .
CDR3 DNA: TGTGCCACCAGAGACAAGGGGGACACCATATATTTT
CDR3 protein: CATRDKGDTIYF

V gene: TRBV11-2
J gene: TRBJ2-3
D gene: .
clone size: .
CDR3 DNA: TGTGCCAGCAGCTTAATAGCTAGCATTTTCGCAGATACGCAGTATTTT
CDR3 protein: CASSLIASIFADTQYF

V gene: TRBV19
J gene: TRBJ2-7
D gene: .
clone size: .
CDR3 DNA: TGTGCCAGTGCCGCGGCGAGCTACGAGCAGTACTTC
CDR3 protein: CASAAASYEQYF

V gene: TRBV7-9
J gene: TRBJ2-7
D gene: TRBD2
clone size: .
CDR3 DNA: TGTGCCAGCAGCTTAGTAGGTCTAGCGGGAGTCTACGAGCAGTACTTC
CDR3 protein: CASSLVGLAGVYEQYF

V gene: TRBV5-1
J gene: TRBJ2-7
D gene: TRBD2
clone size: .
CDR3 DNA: TGCGCCAGCAGCTTGCTGCGGGAGCCCTACGAGCAGTACTTC
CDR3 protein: CASSLLREPYEQYF

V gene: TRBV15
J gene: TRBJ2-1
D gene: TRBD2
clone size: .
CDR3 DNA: TGTGCCACCGGTAGCGGGAAGGCGATGTTCTTC
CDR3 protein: CATGSGKAMFF

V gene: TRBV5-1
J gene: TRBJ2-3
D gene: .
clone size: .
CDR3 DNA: TGCGCCACCGGTCCGGGGGCTGGCGGAGATACGCAGTATTTT
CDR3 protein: CATGPGAGGDTQYF

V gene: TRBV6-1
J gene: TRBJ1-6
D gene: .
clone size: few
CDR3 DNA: TGTGCCAGCAGTGAAGGAGGGATAACCCACTTT
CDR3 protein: CASSEGGITHF

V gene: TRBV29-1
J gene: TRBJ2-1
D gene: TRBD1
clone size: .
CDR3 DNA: TGCAGCGTCCGGGGACAGGGGTACAATGAGCAGTTCTTC
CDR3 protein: CSVRGQGYNEQFF

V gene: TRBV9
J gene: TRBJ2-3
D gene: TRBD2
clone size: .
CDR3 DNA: TGTGCCAGCAGCGCGCGAGTAGCGGGGGCCACAGATACGCAGTATTTT
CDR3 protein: CASSARVAGATDTQYF

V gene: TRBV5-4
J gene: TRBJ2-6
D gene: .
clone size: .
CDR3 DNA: TGTGCCAGCAGCTTGGGGGGGAATGGGGCCAACGTCCTGACTTTC
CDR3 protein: CASSLGGNGANVLTF

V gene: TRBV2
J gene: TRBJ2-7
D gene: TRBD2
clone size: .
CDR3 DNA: TGTGCCAGCACGCGGCGGGGGGCTGTCGAGCAGTACTTC
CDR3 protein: CASTRRGAVEQYF

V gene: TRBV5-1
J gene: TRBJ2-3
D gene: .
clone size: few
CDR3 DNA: TGCGCCAGCCGAGGGGGGACTAGCACAGATACGCAGTATTTT
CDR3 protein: CASRGGTSTDTQYF

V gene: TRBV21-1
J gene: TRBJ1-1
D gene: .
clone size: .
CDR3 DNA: TGTGCCAGCAGCGACAGGGAGGGCACTGAAGCTTTCTTT
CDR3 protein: CASSDREGTEAFF

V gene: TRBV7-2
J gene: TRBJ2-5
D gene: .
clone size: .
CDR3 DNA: TGTGCCCGACCGGGGGAATACCAAGAGACCCAGTACTTC
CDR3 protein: CARPGEYQETQYF

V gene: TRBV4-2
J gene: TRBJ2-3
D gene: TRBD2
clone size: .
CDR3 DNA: TGTGCCAGCAGCCGCACTGCCCCGGGACTAACCACAGATACGCAGTATTTT
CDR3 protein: CASSRTAPGLTTDTQYF

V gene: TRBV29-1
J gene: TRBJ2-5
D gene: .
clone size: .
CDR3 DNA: TGCAGCGCCGAAGGGGTAGGGGAGACCCAGTACTTC
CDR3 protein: CSAEGVGETQYF

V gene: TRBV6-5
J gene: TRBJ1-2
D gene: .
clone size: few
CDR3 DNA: TGTGCCAGCATTCCCGATCGGACTGCCGTTGGCTACACCTTC
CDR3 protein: CASIPDRTAVGYTF

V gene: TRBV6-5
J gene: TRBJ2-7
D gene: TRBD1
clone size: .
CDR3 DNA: TGTGCCAGCAGTTACCGGGACAGGGTGTTCTACGAGCAGTACTTC
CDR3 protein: CASSYRDRVFYEQYF

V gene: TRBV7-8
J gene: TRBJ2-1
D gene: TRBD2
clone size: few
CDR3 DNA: TGTGCCAGCAGCTTAGTACTAGCGGGAGTCACTGAGCAGTTCTTC
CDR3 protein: CASSLVLAGVTEQFF

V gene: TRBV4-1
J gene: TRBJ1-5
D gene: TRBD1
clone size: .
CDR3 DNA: TGCGCCAGCAGCCAACGCCAGGGGGCAGGTCAGCCCCAGCATTTT
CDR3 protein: CASSQRQGAGQPQHF